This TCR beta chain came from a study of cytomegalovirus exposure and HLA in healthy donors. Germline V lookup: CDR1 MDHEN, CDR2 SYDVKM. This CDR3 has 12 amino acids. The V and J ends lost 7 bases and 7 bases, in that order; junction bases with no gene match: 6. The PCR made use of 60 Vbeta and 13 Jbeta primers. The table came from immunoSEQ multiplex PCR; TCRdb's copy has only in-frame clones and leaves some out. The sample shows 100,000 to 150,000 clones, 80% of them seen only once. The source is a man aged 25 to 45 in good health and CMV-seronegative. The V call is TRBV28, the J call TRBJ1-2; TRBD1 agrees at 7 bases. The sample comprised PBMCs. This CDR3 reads CASISQGVGYTF. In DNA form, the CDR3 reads TGTGCCAGCATCAGTCAGGGGGTTGGCTACACCTTC.